The following is a TCR beta chain sequence with its context. This entry belongs to a study of T cell responses to AZD1222 COVID-19 vaccine. Profiled with immunoSEQ multiplex PCR; TCRdb holds only in-frame clones, not every one. This sample has some 170,000 clones, with approximately 93% found just once. Germline assignment: CDR1 SEHNR and CDR2 FQNEAQ (reference sequence). CDR3 length: 12 residues. V shed 8 bases and J 8 bases; nucleotides not matched to a gene: 6. V is TRBV7-9 and J is TRBJ1-2, with 9 bases identical to TRBD1. The starting material was peripheral blood, obtained on day 0 of AZD1222 vaccination. The origin of this receptor is an adult in good health. DNA of the CDR3: TGTGCCAGCCGTACAGGGGGCCGCGGCTACACCTTC. It specifies CASRTGGRGYTF. Looking up the rest from reference TRBV7-9 and TRBJ1-2 gives the full variable domain: DTGVSQNPRHKITKRGQNVTFRCDPISEHNRLYWYRQTLGQGPEFLTYFQNEAQLEKSRLLSDRFSAERPKGSFSTLEIQRTEQGDSAMYLCASRTGGRGYTFGSGTRLTVV.